The 11 T cell receptor beta chains listed next were all sequenced from one sample in a study of blood T cell repertoires in COVID-19. Some clones are missing from TCRdb's copy, which holds only in-frame ones; the method was immunoSEQ multiplex PCR. The sample lists 200,000 to 250,000 clones; 70% to 90% were seen once. The sample comprised peripheral blood. These TCRs come from a woman aged 55-75 years with active or convalescent COVID-19.

The chain joins TRBV10-2 to TRBJ2-2; a weak D match, TRBD1 (6 bases). The V end lost 5 bases, the J end lost 6 bases, and 13 bases lay between the germline ends. CDR3 length: 14 amino acids. Germline V gene data show CDR1 as WSHSY and CDR2 as SAAADI. DNA for the CDR3: TGCGCCAGCAGTAAAGGGCAGGGGCCCGGGGAGCTGTTTTTT. It encodes CASSKGQGPGELFF.

This chain links TRBV11-3 with TRBJ1-1; D uncertain. The CDR3 length is 13 residues. Trimming removed 3 bases at V and 7 bases at J, with 12 bases between. Per germline, CDR1 SGHNT and CDR2 YENEEA. CDR3 in amino acids: CASSLAVGNEAFF. CDR3 sequence (DNA): TGTGCCAGCAGCTTGGCAGTCGGGAATGAAGCTTTCTTT.

This clone was seen once. The chain joins TRBV19 to TRBJ2-7; D perhaps matches TRBD1 (5 bases). Germline assignment: CDR1 LNHDA and CDR2 SQIVND (reference sequence). The V and J ends lost 5 bases and 6 bases respectively, with 14 bases between them. The CDR3 is 13 residues long. The CDR3 DNA follows: TGTGCCAGTAGTGCCTTCAGGGATGGCGAGCAGTACTTC. Translating gives CASSAFRDGEQYF.

This clone was counted a single time. The chain is built from TRBV6-5 and TRBJ2-3, with 8 bases fitting TRBD2. There are 15 residues in the CDR3. Trimming at V came to 5 bases and at J to 0 bases, leaving 4 bases not matched to a gene. Germline CDR1 MNHEY, CDR2 SVGAGI. CDR3 amino acids: CASSLLAESTDTQYF. The CDR3 coding sequence is TGTGCCAGCAGTCTACTAGCGGAAAGCACAGATACGCAGTATTTT.

Only one count was recorded for this clone. V usage is TRBV11-2 and J usage is TRBJ2-2; D may be TRBD1 (6 bases). The V end lost 5 bases, the J end lost 2 bases, and 15 bases lay between the germline ends. This CDR3 comprises 16 residues. In germline, CDR1 is SGHAT, CDR2 FQNNGV. The CDR3 sequence: CASSPQGTLNTGELFF. The CDR3 DNA follows: TGTGCCAGCAGCCCACAAGGGACACTCAACACCGGGGAGCTGTTTTTT. The variable domain in full, with the rest retrieved from reference TRBV11-2 and TRBJ2-2, is EAGVAQSPRYKIIEKRQSVAFWCNPISGHATLYWYQQILGQGPKLLIQFQNNGVVDDSQLPKDRFSAERLKGVDSTLKIQPAKLEDSAVYLCASSPQGTLNTGELFFGEGSRLTVL.

CDR3 amino acids: CASSSQGGKRSPLHF. For the CDR3, the DNA is TGTGCCAGCAGCTCACAGGGTGGCAAGAGGTCACCCCTCCACTTT. This sequence joins TRBV7-8 and TRBJ1-6; a possible D gene is TRBD1 (6 bases). Germline CDR1 reads SGHVS; CDR2 reads FQNEAQ. Trimming shortened V by 4 bases and J by 10 bases, and 17 bases separated the two germline ends. This CDR3 is 15 amino acids long. Full variable domain (rest looked up from reference TRBV7-8 and TRBJ1-6): GAGVSQSPRYKVAKRGQDVALRCDPISGHVSLFWYQQALGQGPEFLTYFQNEAQLDKSGLPSDRFFAERPEGSVSTLKIQRTQQEDSAVYLCASSSQGGKRSPLHFGNGTRLTVT.

The chain links TRBV19 to TRBJ2-5, with 9 bases matching TRBD2. Germline loops: CDR1 LNHDA, CDR2 SQIVND (reference sequence). This CDR3 contains 14 residues. Trimming at V came to 3 bases and at J to 5 bases, leaving 4 bases not matched to a gene. CDR3 nucleotide sequence: TGTGCCAGTAGTATTGGGACTAGCAAGGAGACCCAGTACTTC. Its translation: CASSIGTSKETQYF.

As concerns this clone: Within the sample, other DNA sequences also encode this same CDR3. For the CDR3, the DNA is TGTGCCAGCAGCCTGGATGGGGGGACCGGGGAGCTGTTTTTT. Encoded protein: CASSLDGGTGELFF. The V and J genes are TRBV5-4 and TRBJ2-2; the D gene is possibly TRBD2 (6 bases). The CDR3 consists of 14 residues. Germline V gene sequence: CDR1 SGHNT, CDR2 YYREEE (reference sequence). Trimming shortened V by 4 bases and J by 5 bases, and 12 bases separated the two germline ends.

This clone came up once. The chain employs TRBV18 and TRBJ2-1; 7 bases map to TRBD1. This CDR3 has 15 residues. CDR1 KGHSH and CDR2 LQKENI come from the germline V gene. V lost 3 bases, J lost 0 bases, and 2 bases stayed unmatched. The CDR3 here is CASSPRQGSYNEQFF. The CDR3 DNA sequence: TGTGCCAGCTCACCTCGACAGGGCTCCTACAATGAGCAGTTCTTC. Based on the CDR3 plus reference TRBV18 and TRBJ2-1, the full variable domain is NAGVMQNPRHLVRRRGQEARLRCSPMKGHSHVYWYRQLPEEGLKFMVYLQKENIIDESGMPKERFSAEFPKEGPSILRIQQVVRGDSAAYFCASSPRQGSYNEQFFGPGTRLTVL.

The chain combines TRBV7-8 with TRBJ2-3; TRBD1 aligns across 7 bases. Germline V CDR1 and CDR2: SGHVS, FQNEAQ. V shed 1 base and J 2 bases; nucleotides not matched to a gene: 6. This CDR3 region has 16 residues. CDR3 amino acids: CASSLVAGGYTDTQYF. In nucleotides, the CDR3 is TGTGCCAGCAGCTTAGTGGCAGGGGGTTACACAGATACGCAGTATTTT.

The chain couples TRBV5-1 to TRBJ2-7, with D uncertain. The V end was cut by 4 bases, the J end by 0 bases, with 5 bases between. The CDR3 totals 12 residues. Germline V gene lookup returns CDR1 SGHRS and CDR2 YFSETQ. The CDR3 nucleotides read TGCGCCAGCAGCGCGAACTCCTACGAGCAGTACTTC. Its translation: CASSANSYEQYF.